These T cell receptor beta chains were read from a single sample in a study of blood T cell repertoires in COVID-19. Here immunoSEQ multiplex PCR was the method, and the copy in TCRdb shows in-frame clones only, minus some. In the table there are about 160,000 clones, approximately 95% of which are singletons. The sequencing sample was made of peripheral blood. The receptors stem from a woman in her forties or fifties with acute or convalescent COVID-19. The CDR3 runs from the conserved cysteine through the conserved F or W. Fields, in order: V gene, D gene, clone size, J gene, CDR3 DNA, CDR3 protein. D genes are given only for firm matches. Clone sizes are given selectively: once, few, many, or a class where the clone is expanded.

TRBV5-4	TRBD2	once	TRBJ2-1	TGTGCCAGCAGCTTGCCTAGCAGGGAGGGCAATGAGCAGTTCTTC	CASSLPSREGNEQFF
TRBV4-3	NA	once	TRBJ2-3	TGCGCCAGCAGCCAAGATTTTTTAAGGGGACCAGCGCGGGAAGATACGCAGTATTTT	CASSQDFLRGPAREDTQYF
TRBV29-1	TRBD2	once	TRBJ2-4	TGCAGCGTCCGGACTAGCGGGGAAAACATTCAGTACTTC	CSVRTSGENIQYF
TRBV2	NA	NA	TRBJ1-3	TGTGCCAGCAGACAGGGCATGCCGACCATATATTTT	CASRQGMPTIYF
TRBV18	TRBD1	NA	TRBJ1-4	TGTGCCAGCTCACTAAACTCCGGGACAGTTAATGAAAAACTGTTTTTT	CASSLNSGTVNEKLFF
TRBV27	NA	once	TRBJ2-2	TGTGCCAGCAGCCGCGAAGGGGTCTGGAACACCGGGGAGCTGTTTTTT	CASSREGVWNTGELFF
TRBV5-4	NA	NA	TRBJ2-5	TGTGCCAGCAGCTTGGAGAGCAGGGAAGAGACCCAGTACTTC	CASSLESREETQYF
TRBV18	NA	NA	TRBJ2-5	TGTGCCAGCTCACCACCATCACCTCGGGAGACCCAGTACTTC	CASSPPSPRETQYF
TRBV27	NA	once	TRBJ1-5	TGTGCCAGCAGTTTCTCGGTCATTCAGCCCCAGCATTTT	CASSFSVIQPQHF
TRBV6-5	TRBD1	NA	TRBJ1-2	TGTGCCAGCAGACTAGGACAGGTCTCAAGTGGCTACACCTTC	CASRLGQVSSGYTF
TRBV6-2/TRBV6-3	NA	NA	TRBJ2-1	TGTGCCAGCAGCCCCCCCGTAAATGAGCAGTTCTTC	CASSPPVNEQFF
TRBV10-2	TRBD2	NA	TRBJ2-1	TGCGCCAGCAGACCCGTACTAGCGGGAGTATTTAATGAGCAGTTCTTC	CASRPVLAGVFNEQFF
TRBV9	NA	NA	TRBJ1-1	TGTGCCAGCAGCGTGTCGACAGCTTTGAACACTGAAGCTTTCTTT	CASSVSTALNTEAFF
TRBV19	NA	NA	TRBJ2-7	TGTGCCAGTAGCAACAGAGGAGGGGCCTACGAGCAGTACTTC	CASSNRGGAYEQYF
TRBV6-5	NA	NA	TRBJ1-2	TGTGCCAGCAGAGAGGACAGTCCCGGTGGCTACACCTTC	CASREDSPGGYTF
TRBV5-1	NA	NA	TRBJ1-3	TGCGCCAGCAGCCCCGGGAGGGGGAGTGGAAACACCATATATTTT	CASSPGRGSGNTIYF